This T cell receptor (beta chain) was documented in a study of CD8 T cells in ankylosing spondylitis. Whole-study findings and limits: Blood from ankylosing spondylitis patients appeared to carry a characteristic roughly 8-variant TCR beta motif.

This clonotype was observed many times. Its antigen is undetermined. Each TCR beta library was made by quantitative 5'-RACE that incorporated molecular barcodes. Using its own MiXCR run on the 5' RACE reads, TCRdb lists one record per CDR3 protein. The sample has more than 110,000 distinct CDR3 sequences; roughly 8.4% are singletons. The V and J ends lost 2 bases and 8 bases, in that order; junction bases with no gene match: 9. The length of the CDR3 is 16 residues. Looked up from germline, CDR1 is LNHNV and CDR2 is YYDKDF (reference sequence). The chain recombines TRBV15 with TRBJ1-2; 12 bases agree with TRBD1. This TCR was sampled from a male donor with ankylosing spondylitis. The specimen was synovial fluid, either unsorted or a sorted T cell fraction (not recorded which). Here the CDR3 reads CATSRILRDRGRGYTF. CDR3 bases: TGTGCCACCAGCAGAATCCTCCGGGACAGGGGGCGAGGCTACACCTTC.